Shown below are 22 T cell receptor beta chains from a single sample sequenced in a study of blood T cell repertoires in COVID-19. The assay was immunoSEQ multiplex PCR, and TCRdb's table has in-frame clones only and misses some. The sample shows approximately 170,000 clones, about 86% of them seen only once. Sequences were obtained from peripheral blood. Receptors originate from a woman older than 75 with acute or convalescent COVID-19.

The V gene is TRBV11-1, the J gene TRBJ2-7, with 8 bases that match TRBD2. The germline V gene encodes CDR1 SGHAT and CDR2 FQDESV (reference sequence). The CDR3 loop spans 13 amino acids. V lost 2 bases and J lost 4; bases outside the gene matches: 1. CDR3 amino acids: CASSLRGGYEQYF. The CDR3 coding sequence is TGTGCCAGCAGCTTACGCGGGGGGTACGAGCAGTACTTC.

The chain links TRBV27 to TRBJ2-1, with D perhaps TRBD2 (6 bases). The CDR3 has 18 amino acids. Germline values: CDR1 MNHEY, CDR2 SMNVEV (reference sequence). The V gene lost 3 bases and the J gene lost 4 bases, with 22 bases spanning the gap. The CDR3: CASSFLGSGDSLYNEQFF. In DNA form, the CDR3 reads TGTGCCAGCAGTTTCCTTGGTTCGGGGGACTCTTTATACAATGAGCAGTTCTTC.

This chain links TRBV4-1 with TRBJ2-7; tentative D call: TRBD1 (6 bases). V was cut by 3 bases and J by 2 bases, with 17 bases left in between. CDR1 MGHRA and CDR2 YSYEKL come from the germline V gene. This CDR3 comprises 16 residues. CDR3 loop: CASSQLQDSQAYEQYF. Here the CDR3 DNA reads TGCGCCAGCAGCCAGCTTCAGGACAGCCAGGCCTACGAGCAGTACTTC.

In its sample, this clone was seen once. The V gene is TRBV14, the J gene TRBJ2-5; 7 positions match TRBD1. Germline V CDR1 and CDR2: SGHDN, FVKESK. Trimming at V came to 4 bases and at J to 2 bases, leaving 4 bases not matched to a gene. The CDR3 has 14 amino acids. The CDR3: CASSRRQGQETQYF. The CDR3 DNA sequence: TGTGCCAGCAGCCGAAGACAGGGTCAAGAGACCCAGTACTTC.

The rearrangement uses TRBV14 and TRBJ1-3; D gene uncertain. In germline, CDR1 is SGHDN, CDR2 FVKESK. The CDR3 extends over 16 amino acids. The V gene lost 0 bases and the J gene lost 5 bases, with 14 bases spanning the gap. CDR3 sequence: CASSQDSEERRNTIYF. CDR3 nucleotide sequence: TGTGCCAGCAGCCAAGACTCGGAGGAACGACGAAACACCATATATTTT.

The chain has TRBV24-1 and TRBJ2-2, with TRBD1 identical over 9 bases. This CDR3 comprises 17 residues. J gave up 3 bases and V 9 bases, and 13 bases lay outside the gene matches. Germline CDR1 is KGHDR and CDR2 is SFDVKD. CDR3 region: CATGGQGPDSDTGELFF. The CDR3 DNA follows: TGTGCCACCGGAGGACAGGGGCCCGATTCCGACACCGGGGAGCTGTTTTTT.

The chain has TRBV3-1 (or the pseudogene TRBV3-2) and TRBJ2-5, with 7 positions matching TRBD1. Per germline, CDR1 LGHDT and CDR2 YNNKEL (reference sequence). The length of the CDR3 is 14 residues. J was trimmed by 3 bases and V by 4 bases; bases with no gene match: 5. The CDR3 sequence: CASSRAGTEETQYF. CDR3 bases: TGTGCCAGCAGCCGAGCCGGGACAGAAGAGACCCAGTACTTC.

This chain links TRBV29-1 with TRBJ2-1, with D uncertain. Germline V CDR1 and CDR2: SQVTM, ANQGSEA. The V and J ends lost 0 bases and 6 bases respectively, with 6 bases between them. This CDR3 has 12 residues. In DNA, the CDR3 is TGCAGCGTTGAAGACCCCGGCAATGAGCAGTTCTTC. Encoded protein: CSVEDPGNEQFF.

In its sample, this clone was seen a few times. The V gene is TRBV4-1, the J gene TRBJ1-2, with 10 positions matching TRBD1. Germline CDR1 reads MGHRA; CDR2 reads YSYEKL. This CDR3 contains 17 residues. V gave up 4 bases and J gave up 2 bases; unmatched junction bases: 10. Here the CDR3 DNA reads TGCGCCAGCAGCCGCGTGGGACAGGGGAAGAGGAACTATGGCTACACCTTC. It is translated as CASSRVGQGKRNYGYTF.

This chain connects TRBV7-2 to TRBJ1-1; weak D call: TRBD1 (5 bases). CDR1 SGHTA and CDR2 FQGNSA come from the germline V gene. V lost 5 bases, J lost 0 bases, and 13 bases lay in between. The CDR3 has 15 amino acids. The CDR3 DNA reads TGTGCCAGCAGCACCCAGGGAAACATGAACACTGAAGCTTTCTTT. It yields the protein CASSTQGNMNTEAFF.

The chain couples TRBV9 to TRBJ1-2; 9 bases are a match to TRBD1. The CDR3 length is 17 residues. Losses at the gene ends were 3 bases for V and 7 bases for J; bases not matched to a gene: 16. CDR1 is SGDLS and CDR2 is YYNGEE in the germline V gene. CDR3 region: CASSARPGQGVRSGYTF. The DNA of the CDR3 is TGTGCCAGCAGCGCTCGACCGGGACAGGGTGTTCGTAGTGGCTACACCTTC.

In DNA form, the CDR3 reads TGTGCCAGCAGCCTGACTAGCAGGGACTATGGCTACACCTTC. Its protein is CASSLTSRDYGYTF. The chain joins TRBV3-1 (or the pseudogene TRBV3-2) to TRBJ1-2, with TRBD1 as a possible D gene (5 bases). The CDR3 spans 14 residues. V lost 4 bases and J 3 bases, leaving 12 bases between the germline ends. CDR1 is LGHDT, CDR2 YNNKEL, per germline (reference sequence).

The V and J genes are TRBV24-1 and TRBJ1-1, with TRBD1 identical over 7 bases. The CDR3 spans 15 residues. V gave up 9 bases and J gave up 1 base; unmatched junction bases: 10. The V gene's germline CDR1 is KGHDR and CDR2 SFDVKD. CDR3 protein: CATLVEGARNTEAFF. The CDR3 DNA reads as TGTGCCACCCTAGTGGAGGGGGCCAGGAACACTGAAGCTTTCTTT.

To note about this clone: The junction shows a germline mismatch at one end, possibly a read error. V and J are TRBV5-6 and TRBJ2-3; no definite D call. The CDR3 length is 16 residues. The germline V gene encodes CDR1 SGHDT and CDR2 YYEEEE. Here the CDR3 reads CACSLLAEDSTDTQYF. CDR3 in DNA: TGTGCCTGCAGCCTCCTTGCGGAAGATAGCACAGATACGCAGTATTTT. The full variable domain, completed using reference TRBV5-6 and TRBJ2-3, is DAGVTQSPTHLIKTRGQQVTLRCSPKSGHDTVSWYQQALGQGPQFIFQYYEEEERQRGNFPDRFSGHQFPNYSSELNVNALLLGDSALYLCACSLLAEDSTDTQYFGPGTRLTVL.

The chain carries TRBV3-1 (or the pseudogene TRBV3-2) and TRBJ2-2; maybe TRBD1 (5 bases). This CDR3 region has 15 residues. V lost 1 base, J lost 6 bases, and 12 bases lay in between. CDR1 is LGHDT and CDR2 is YNNKEL in the germline V gene (reference sequence). CDR3 coding DNA: TGTGCCAGCAGCCAAGGTCAGGGAATCGCCGGGGAGCTGTTTTTT. Protein sequence: CASSQGQGIAGELFF.

V is TRBV9 and J is TRBJ2-7; 9 nucleotides line up with TRBD1. The junction had 5 bases not matched to a gene; V was cut back by 4 bases and J by 6 bases. Germline CDR1 reads SGDLS; CDR2 reads YYNGEE. This CDR3 contains 13 residues. CDR3: CASSPRTGAEQYF. The CDR3 DNA reads as TGTGCCAGCAGCCCCCGGACAGGGGCCGAGCAGTACTTC.

This chain uses TRBV19 with TRBJ2-2; 8 nucleotides line up with TRBD1. Trimming at V came to 5 bases and at J to 0 bases, leaving 2 bases not matched to a gene. The CDR3 consists of 15 residues. Per germline, CDR1 LNHDA and CDR2 SQIVND (reference sequence). The CDR3 bases are TGTGCCAGTAGTGGACAGGGAGCGAACACCGGGGAGCTGTTTTTT. Translating gives CASSGQGANTGELFF.

This clone was counted between two and nine times. V and J are TRBV10-2 and TRBJ2-3, with 13 nucleotides matching TRBD2. Trimming removed 6 bases from V and 4 bases from J; junction bases left unmatched: 4. CDR3 length equals 15 residues. Germline CDR1 and CDR2: WSHSY and SAAADI. The DNA for the CDR3 is TGCGCCAGCAGGGAAACTAGCGGGAGGGCAGATACGCAGTATTTT. Translated, it gives CASRETSGRADTQYF.

CDR3 residues: CATSRDWAGVIEQYF. Written as DNA, the CDR3 is TGTGCCACCAGCAGAGATTGGGCGGGAGTTATCGAGCAGTACTTC. The chain employs TRBV15 and TRBJ2-7; the match to TRBD2 covers 7 bases. CDR1 and CDR2 (germline): LNHNV, YYDKDF (reference sequence). The CDR3 totals 15 residues. The V gene end was trimmed by 0 bases and the J gene end by 6 bases; junction bases not matched to a gene: 8. Combining the CDR3 with reference TRBV15 and TRBJ2-7 gives the whole variable domain DAMVIQNPRYQVTQFGKPVTLSCSQTLNHNVMYWYQQKSSQAPKLLFHYYDKDFNNEADTPDNFQSRRPNTSFCFLDIRSPGLGDTAMYLCATSRDWAGVIEQYFGPGTRLTVT.

The rearrangement links TRBV2 to TRBJ1-2; D may be TRBD1 (6 bases). The V gene lost 6 bases and the J gene lost 1 base, with 21 bases spanning the gap. The germline V gene has CDR1 SNHLY and CDR2 FYNNEI. The CDR3 consists of 17 residues. The CDR3 coding sequence is TGTGCCAGCAGAAATCTAAACCGGGACAAGAATAACTATGGCTACACCTTC. It translates to CASRNLNRDKNNYGYTF.

The V gene is TRBV3-1 (or the pseudogene TRBV3-2), the J gene TRBJ2-2; 15 bases are a match to TRBD2. CDR1 LGHDT and CDR2 YNNKEL come from the germline V gene (reference sequence). The CDR3 loop spans 17 amino acids. The J segment lost 6 bases and the V segment lost 3 bases, leaving 5 bases of the junction unmatched. The CDR3 loop is CASSQVWTSGGAGELFF. The CDR3 nucleotides are TGTGCCAGCAGCCAGGTCTGGACTAGCGGGGGGGCCGGGGAGCTGTTTTTT.

The rearrangement links TRBV6-6 to TRBJ1-5; D call uncertain. The V and J ends lost 2 bases and 5 bases respectively, with 10 bases between them. The V gene's germline CDR1 is MNHNY and CDR2 SVGAGI (reference sequence). The CDR3 has 14 residues. The CDR3 here is CASSYPGRDQPQHF. DNA for the CDR3: TGTGCCAGCAGTTACCCCGGGAGGGATCAGCCCCAGCATTTT.